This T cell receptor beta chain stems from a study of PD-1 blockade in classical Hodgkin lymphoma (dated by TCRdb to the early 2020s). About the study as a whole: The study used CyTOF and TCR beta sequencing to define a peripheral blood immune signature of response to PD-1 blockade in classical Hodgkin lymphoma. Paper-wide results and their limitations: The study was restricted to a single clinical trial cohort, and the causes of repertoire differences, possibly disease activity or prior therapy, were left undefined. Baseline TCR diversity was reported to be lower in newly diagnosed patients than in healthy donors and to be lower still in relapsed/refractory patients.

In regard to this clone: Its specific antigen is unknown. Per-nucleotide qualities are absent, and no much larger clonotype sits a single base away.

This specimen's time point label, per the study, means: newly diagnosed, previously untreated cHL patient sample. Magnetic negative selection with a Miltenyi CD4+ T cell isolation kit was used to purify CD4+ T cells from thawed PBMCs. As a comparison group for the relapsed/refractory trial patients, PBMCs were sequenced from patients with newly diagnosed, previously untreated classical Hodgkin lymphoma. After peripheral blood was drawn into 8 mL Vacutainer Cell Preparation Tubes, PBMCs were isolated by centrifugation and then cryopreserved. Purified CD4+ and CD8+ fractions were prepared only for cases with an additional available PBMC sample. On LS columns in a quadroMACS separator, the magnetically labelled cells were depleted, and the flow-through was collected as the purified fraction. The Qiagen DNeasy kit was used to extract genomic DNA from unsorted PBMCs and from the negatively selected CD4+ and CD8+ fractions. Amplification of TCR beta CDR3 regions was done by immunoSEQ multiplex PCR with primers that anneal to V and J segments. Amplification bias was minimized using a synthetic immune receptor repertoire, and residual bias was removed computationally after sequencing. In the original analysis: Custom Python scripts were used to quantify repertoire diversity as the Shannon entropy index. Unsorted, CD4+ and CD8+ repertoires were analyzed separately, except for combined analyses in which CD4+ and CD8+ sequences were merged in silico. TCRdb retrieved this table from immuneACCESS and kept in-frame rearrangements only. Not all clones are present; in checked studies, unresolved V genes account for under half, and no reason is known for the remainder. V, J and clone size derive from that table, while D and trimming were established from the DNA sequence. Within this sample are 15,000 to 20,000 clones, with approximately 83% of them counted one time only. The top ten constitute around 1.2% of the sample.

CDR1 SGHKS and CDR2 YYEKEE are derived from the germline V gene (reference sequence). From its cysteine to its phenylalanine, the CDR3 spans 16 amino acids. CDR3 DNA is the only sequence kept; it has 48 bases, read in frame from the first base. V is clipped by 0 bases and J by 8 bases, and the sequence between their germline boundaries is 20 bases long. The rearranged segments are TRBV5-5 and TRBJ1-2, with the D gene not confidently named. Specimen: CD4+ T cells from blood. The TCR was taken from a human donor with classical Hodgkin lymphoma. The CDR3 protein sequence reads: CASSLDWGSGVSGYTF. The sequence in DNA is TGTGCCAGCAGCTTGGATTGGGGTTCTGGGGTCTCAGGCTACACCTTC.